Below are 32 T cell receptor beta chains sequenced from a single sample in a study of glioma-infiltrating T cells after dendritic cell vaccination. Time point denoted: after dendritic cell vaccination, including at tumor progression/relapse. Sequenced by immunoSEQ multiplex PCR; TCRdb stores in-frame clones only, minus some. Of 50,000 to 65,000 clones listed, more than 70% are singletons. Sequenced material: blood, taken after dendritic cell vaccination. Every receptor here comes from a human donor with glioblastoma.

The V and J genes are TRBV4-2 and TRBJ1-1; D possibly corresponds to TRBD1 (6 bases). Germline V gene lookup returns CDR1 LGHNA and CDR2 YNFKEQ. The CDR3 extends over 15 amino acids. V shed 0 bases and J shed 6 bases, with 14 bases lying between them. CDR3 nucleotide sequence: TGTGCCAGCAGCCAAGACAGGGGTCGGATCCCTGAAGCTTTCTTT. It translates to CASSQDRGRIPEAFF.

This rearrangement joins TRBV29-1 to TRBJ2-5, with TRBD2 as a possible D gene (5 bases). Trimming stripped 6 bases from V and 3 bases from J, with 11 bases between. Germline CDR1 and CDR2: SQVTM and ANQGSEA. The CDR3 has 12 amino acids. The DNA for the CDR3 is TGCAGCGTAAACCTGGAGGAAGAGACCCAGTACTTC. It encodes CSVNLEEETQYF.

This clone has a single count. The chain has TRBV11-1 and TRBJ2-7; 8 nucleotides align to TRBD2. Trimming cost V 4 bases and J 4 bases; bases outside gene matches: 9. The CDR3 sequence is 15 residues long. The germline CDR1 and CDR2 sequences are SGHAT and FQDESV (reference sequence). CDR3 sequence: CASSSRRGGVYEQYF. The DNA of the CDR3 is TGTGCCAGCAGCTCCCGCCGGGGGGGCGTGTACGAGCAGTACTTC.

This chain links TRBV5-4 with TRBJ2-3; 7 bases line up with TRBD1. Unmatched junction bases numbered 6, after V lost 1 base and J lost 7 bases. The CDR3 runs 14 residues. Germline lookup yields CDR1 SGHNT and CDR2 YYREEE (reference sequence). The CDR3 is CASSLSGTENTQYF. Written as DNA, the CDR3 is TGTGCCAGCAGCTTGTCCGGGACAGAGAATACGCAGTATTTT.

The genes are TRBV29-1 and TRBJ1-2, with D perhaps matching TRBD1 (5 bases). The CDR3 runs to 11 residues. Trimming took 5 bases from V and 2 from J, leaving 6 bases between them. The germline V gene encodes CDR1 SQVTM and CDR2 ANQGSEA. The CDR3 spells CSVTGNYGYTF. The CDR3, as DNA: TGCAGCGTTACAGGCAACTATGGCTACACCTTC.

This chain links TRBV5-1 with TRBJ1-2; D perhaps matches TRBD1 (6 bases). The CDR3 length is 14 residues. Germline assignment: CDR1 SGHRS and CDR2 YFSETQ. Trimming removed 0 bases at V and 8 bases at J, with 14 bases between. The CDR3 sequence is CASSLGGQRIGYTF. The CDR3 DNA follows: TGCGCCAGCAGCTTGGGGGGGCAGCGGATCGGCTACACCTTC. Full variable domain (remainder filled in from reference TRBV5-1 and TRBJ1-2): KAGVTQTPRYLIKTRGQQVTLSCSPISGHRSVSWYQQTPGQGLQFLFEYFSETQRNKGNFPGRFSGRQFSNSRSEMNVSTLELGDSALYLCASSLGGQRIGYTFGSGTRLTVV.

The chain joins TRBV7-2 to TRBJ2-5, with TRBD2 as a possible D gene (5 bases). Trimming cost V 1 base and J 0 bases, with 9 bases left between them. From germline, CDR1 is SGHTA and CDR2 FQGNSA. This CDR3 spans 15 amino acids. CDR3 sequence: CASSLEGGYQETQYF. The CDR3 nucleotides read TGTGCCAGCAGCTTAGAAGGCGGGTACCAAGAGACCCAGTACTTC.

The table lists this clone with a count of one. This chain connects TRBV6-6 to TRBJ2-5; 10 bases align to TRBD1. The last part of the DNA fits TRBJ2-7 better; the J call may be wrong. The germline gives CDR1 MNHNY, CDR2 SVGAGI (reference sequence). The CDR3 loop spans 16 amino acids. CDR3 sequence: CASSFFRDRGVYEQYF. Written as DNA, the CDR3 is TGTGCCAGCAGTTTCTTCCGGGACAGGGGAGTCTACGAGCAGTACTTC.

V usage is TRBV4-1 and J usage is TRBJ1-3, with a tentative D call TRBD1 (6 bases). The germline CDR1 and CDR2 sequences are MGHRA and YSYEKL. The germline V and J ends were trimmed by 3 bases and 1 base, with 7 bases remaining between them. The CDR3 runs 14 residues. The CDR3 region is CASSQQGSGNTIYF. For the CDR3, the DNA is TGCGCCAGCAGCCAGCAGGGGTCTGGAAACACCATATATTTT.

The chain uses TRBV6-6 and TRBJ1-4, with 7 bases aligning to TRBD1. The CDR3 is 13 amino acids. Germline assignment: CDR1 MNHNY and CDR2 SVGAGI (reference sequence). V was pared by 6 bases and J by 8 bases, with 6 bases of the junction left unmatched. The CDR3 spells CASRTYRGEKLFF. CDR3 in DNA: TGTGCCAGCAGAACTTACAGGGGAGAAAAACTGTTTTTT.

The chain has TRBV4-3 and TRBJ2-7; D may be TRBD1 (6 bases). The V gene's germline CDR1 is LGHNA and CDR2 YSLEER. With 4 bases removed from V and 3 bases from J, the gap between germline ends came to 16 bases. CDR3 size: 15 residues. CDR3 protein: CASSPTSSTGYEQYF. The CDR3 DNA is TGCGCCAGCAGCCCAACCAGCTCGACAGGCTACGAGCAGTACTTC.

This sequence joins TRBV2 and TRBJ2-3; TRBD2 matches 9 bases. This CDR3 contains 17 residues. Germline CDR1 SNHLY, CDR2 FYNNEI. The J segment lost 2 bases and the V segment lost 3 bases, leaving 9 bases of the junction unmatched. Written as DNA, the CDR3 is TGTGCCAGCAGTGATTACCTCTTAGCGGGGGACACAGATACGCAGTATTTT. It yields the protein CASSDYLLAGDTDTQYF.

The chain uses TRBV5-1 and TRBJ1-1; 9 nucleotides line up with TRBD1. The CDR3 runs 16 residues. V shed 4 bases and J 0 bases; nucleotides not matched to a gene: 7. In germline, CDR1 is SGHRS, CDR2 YFSETQ. Here the CDR3 reads CASSQTGGGMNTEAFF. CDR3 in DNA: TGCGCCAGCAGCCAGACAGGGGGGGGGATGAACACTGAAGCTTTCTTT. Full variable domain (rest looked up from reference TRBV5-1 and TRBJ1-1): KAGVTQTPRYLIKTRGQQVTLSCSPISGHRSVSWYQQTPGQGLQFLFEYFSETQRNKGNFPGRFSGRQFSNSRSEMNVSTLELGDSALYLCASSQTGGGMNTEAFFGQGTRLTVV.

Note on this clone: This CDR3 fails to terminate in the conserved phenylalanine or tryptophan, so it likely reflects a read error. The DNA is left out, because the CDR3 cannot be placed on it with certainty; the CDR3 is given as TCRdb lists it. The chain combines TRBV15 with TRBJ2-7; the DNA was not compared with TRBD2, the D call given in the table. Counting both end residues, the CDR3 totals 13 amino acids. Germline V gene lookup returns CDR1 LNHNV and CDR2 YYDKDF (reference sequence). The CDR3 here is CATSRAGVVLEEI.

This clone was seen a handful of times. The sample holds other DNA sequences that translate to the same CDR3. V is TRBV19 and J is TRBJ1-4, with 9 positions matching TRBD1. Germline V gives CDR1 LNHDA, CDR2 SQIVND (reference sequence). J was trimmed by 2 bases and V by 4 bases; bases with no gene match: 2. The CDR3 runs 15 residues. The CDR3 nucleotides are TGTGCCAGTAGTAAAACAGGGGGCACTAATGAAAAACTGTTTTTT. It specifies CASSKTGGTNEKLFF.

V gene TRBV30 combines with J gene TRBJ2-7, with TRBD1 matching over 8 bases. The CDR3 length is 14 residues. With 4 bases clipped from V and 0 bases from J, the junction kept 5 bases outside the gene matches. Germline assignment: CDR1 GTSNPN and CDR2 SVGIG (reference sequence). CDR3 amino acids: CAWNFRGLSYEQYF. The CDR3 nucleotides are TGTGCCTGGAATTTCAGGGGGCTCTCCTACGAGCAGTACTTC.

The CDR3 is CASSQDGSGKSKNIQYF. As DNA, the CDR3 is TGCGCCAGCAGCCAAGATGGTTCGGGGAAATCCAAAAACATTCAGTACTTC. The chain couples TRBV4-3 to TRBJ2-4; D perhaps matches TRBD2 (5 bases). Between the trimmed V and J ends, which lost 0 bases and 2 bases, there was a span of 14 bases. From germline, CDR1 is LGHNA and CDR2 YSLEER. The CDR3 sequence is 17 residues long.

The V and J genes are TRBV6-8 and TRBJ1-3; a possible D gene is TRBD1 (5 bases). V dropped 2 bases and J dropped 2 bases, with 19 bases sitting between them. The CDR3 has 18 amino acids. Germline-derived CDR1 and CDR2 are MNHGY and SAAAGT. The CDR3: CASSYPDSAEPPGNTIYF. The CDR3 DNA sequence: TGTGCCAGCAGTTACCCCGACAGCGCTGAACCTCCTGGAAACACCATATATTTT.

The chain has TRBV5-1 and TRBJ1-1; TRBD1 matches at 9 bases. Trimming removed 6 bases from V and 1 base from J; junction bases left unmatched: 7. CDR3 length: 15 residues. CDR1 and CDR2 (germline): SGHRS, YFSETQ. Here the CDR3 reads CASTQQGARNTEAFF. The CDR3 DNA follows: TGCGCCAGCACCCAACAGGGGGCACGGAACACTGAAGCTTTCTTT.

The rearrangement uses TRBV28 and TRBJ2-1; 9 bases match TRBD2. The V and J ends lost 5 bases and 7 bases, in that order; junction bases with no gene match: 6. Germline V gene data show CDR1 as MDHEN and CDR2 as SYDVKM. The length of the CDR3 is 14 residues. CDR3 DNA: TGTGCCAGCAGTGGCGGGGGGGCCCGGAATGAGCAGTTCTTC. Its translation is CASSGGGARNEQFF.

The chain uses TRBV7-9 and TRBJ2-3, with 14 bases matching TRBD2. The V segment lost 5 bases and the J segment 1 base; nucleotides outside the gene matches: 8. The CDR3 sequence is 18 residues long. Germline lookup yields CDR1 SEHNR and CDR2 FQNEAQ (reference sequence). CDR3 coding DNA: TGTGCCAGCAGCCCCAGGACTAGCGGGGGGACTCGCACAGATACGCAGTATTTT. This gives the protein CASSPRTSGGTRTDTQYF.

J is TRBJ1-2 and V is TRBV11-3, with D possibly matching TRBD1 (5 bases). CDR1 SGHNT and CDR2 YENEEA come from the germline V gene. Trimming left V 5 bases short and J 4 bases short, with 8 bases between. This CDR3 contains 12 residues. CDR3 in amino acids: CASSADTYGYTF. CDR3 nucleotide sequence: TGTGCCAGCAGCGCGGACACCTATGGCTACACCTTC.

The chain links TRBV5-6 to TRBJ2-1; the match to TRBD1 covers 8 bases. There are 16 residues in the CDR3. The V segment lost 4 bases and the J segment 3 bases; nucleotides outside the gene matches: 9. The germline CDR1 and CDR2 sequences are SGHDT and YYEEEE. This chain's CDR3 is CASSTLPGQDYNEQFF. The DNA for the CDR3 is TGTGCCAGCAGCACCCTCCCGGGACAGGACTACAATGAGCAGTTCTTC.

This chain links TRBV4-3 with TRBJ2-5, with 7 bases that match TRBD2. V was pared by 0 bases and J by 4 bases, with 11 bases of the junction left unmatched. The germline V gene encodes CDR1 LGHNA and CDR2 YSLEER. The CDR3 has 17 residues. The CDR3 spells CASSQDNVAGVGETQYF. For the CDR3, the DNA is TGCGCCAGCAGCCAAGATAATGTGGCGGGGGTGGGAGAGACCCAGTACTTC.

This clone was seen a few times. This chain uses TRBV4-2 with TRBJ1-4; D might be TRBD1 (5 bases). The CDR3 totals 15 residues. With 0 bases removed from V and 1 base from J, the gap between germline ends came to 6 bases. Per the germline V gene, CDR1 is LGHNA and CDR2 is YNFKEQ. The CDR3 DNA reads as TGTGCCAGCAGCCAAGAGGGGGGAACTAATGAAAAACTGTTTTTT. It yields the protein CASSQEGGTNEKLFF.

The chain combines TRBV6-1 with TRBJ1-1; D unresolved. Per germline, CDR1 MNHNS and CDR2 SASEGT. V gave up 7 bases and J gave up 7 bases, with 16 bases separating them. The CDR3 loop spans 13 amino acids. In DNA form, the CDR3 reads TGTGCCAGCAAGCCAGGTCAGGCCCATGAAGCTTTCTTT. Its translation: CASKPGQAHEAFF.

The J gene is TRBJ1-1, the V gene TRBV9; a weak D match, TRBD1 (5 bases). CDR3 length: 15 residues. The V end was cut by 0 bases, the J end by 2 bases, with 11 bases between. Looked up from germline, CDR1 is SGDLS and CDR2 is YYNGEE. The CDR3 nucleotides read TGTGCCAGCAGCGTAGTCTCAGGGATTAACACTGAAGCTTTCTTT. Residues: CASSVVSGINTEAFF.

The genes are TRBV7-2 and TRBJ2-1, with D possibly matching TRBD2 (6 bases). This CDR3 spans 15 amino acids. V lost 1 base and J 5 bases, leaving 12 bases between the germline ends. The germline gives CDR1 SGHTA, CDR2 FQGNSA. CDR3 sequence reads: CASSLVWRGHNEQFF. In DNA form, the CDR3 reads TGTGCCAGCAGCTTAGTATGGCGGGGACACAATGAGCAGTTCTTC.

The chain combines TRBV25-1 with TRBJ2-2; D is undetermined. The CDR3 runs 17 residues. V was cut by 3 bases and J by 3 bases, with 17 bases left in between. Germline V lookup: CDR1 MGHDK, CDR2 SYGVNS. CDR3 sequence (DNA): TGTGCCAGCAGTGATTCGGTTTGGAGCAGACACACCGGGGAGCTGTTTTTT. It yields the protein CASSDSVWSRHTGELFF.

This chain uses TRBV27 with TRBJ1-2; 9 nucleotides line up with TRBD1. V shed 5 bases and J 2 bases; nucleotides not matched to a gene: 6. Germline CDR1 MNHEY, CDR2 SMNVEV (reference sequence). The CDR3 has 15 residues. The CDR3 DNA follows: TGTGCCAGCAGTCCGAGACAGGGGGGGAACTATGGCTACACCTTC. Amino acid sequence: CASSPRQGGNYGYTF.

V usage is TRBV30 and J usage is TRBJ1-2, with D unresolved. Germline assignment: CDR1 GTSNPN and CDR2 SVGIG (reference sequence). This CDR3 comprises 13 residues. Trimming pared 0 bases from V and 5 bases from J, leaving 10 bases between. The CDR3 sequence is CAWSVRMTYGYTF. In DNA form, the CDR3 reads TGTGCCTGGAGTGTACGGATGACTTATGGCTACACCTTC.

This chain links TRBV4-3 with TRBJ2-4; 10 nucleotides agree with TRBD1. CDR1 LGHNA and CDR2 YSLEER come from the germline V gene. V lost 1 base to trimming and J lost 7 bases; unmatched junction nucleotides: 16. This CDR3 has 19 amino acids. The CDR3 sequence: CASSQVPRDRGSFRNIQYF. CDR3 sequence (DNA): TGCGCCAGCAGCCAAGTACCTCGGGACAGGGGCAGTTTCAGGAACATTCAGTACTTC.